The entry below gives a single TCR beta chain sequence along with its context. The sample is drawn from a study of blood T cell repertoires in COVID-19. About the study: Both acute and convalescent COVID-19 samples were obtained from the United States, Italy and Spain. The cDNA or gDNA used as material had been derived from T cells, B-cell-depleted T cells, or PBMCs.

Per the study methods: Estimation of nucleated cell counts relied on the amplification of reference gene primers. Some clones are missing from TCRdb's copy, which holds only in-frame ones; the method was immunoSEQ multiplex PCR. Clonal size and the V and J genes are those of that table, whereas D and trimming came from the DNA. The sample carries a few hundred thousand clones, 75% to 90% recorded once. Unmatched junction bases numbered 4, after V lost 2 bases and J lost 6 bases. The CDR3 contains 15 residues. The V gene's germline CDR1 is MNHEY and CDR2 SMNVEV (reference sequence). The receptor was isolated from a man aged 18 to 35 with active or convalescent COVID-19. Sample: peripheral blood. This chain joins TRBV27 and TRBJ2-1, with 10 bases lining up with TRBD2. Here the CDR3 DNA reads TGTGCCAGCAGTTTAAGCGCTAGCGGGAGCAATGAGCAGTTCTTC. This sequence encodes CASSLSASGSNEQFF.